These 20 T cell receptor beta chains were all obtained from the same sample, sequenced in a study of CD8 T cells in ankylosing spondylitis. Each CDR3 protein is one row after TCRdb ran MiXCR on the 5' RACE reads. The sample lists over 200,000 distinct CDR3 sequences, about 10% occurring once. Sequenced input: blood, either unsorted or a sorted T cell fraction (not recorded which). Receptors originate from a male donor with ankylosing spondylitis or in good health (not recorded which).

The sample holds a few counts of this clonotype. The J gene is TRBJ2-2, the V gene TRBV5-1, with 9 bases that match TRBD1. V was pared by 3 bases and J by 6 bases, with 6 bases of the junction left unmatched. In germline, CDR1 is SGHRS, CDR2 YFSETQ. The CDR3 is 15 amino acids. The CDR3 DNA reads TGCGCCAGCAGCTGGGGACAGGGTGATCCCGGGGAGCTGTTTTTT. Protein product: CASSWGQGDPGELFF. Based on the CDR3 plus reference TRBV5-1 and TRBJ2-2, the full variable domain is KAGVTQTPRYLIKTRGQQVTLSCSPISGHRSVSWYQQTPGQGLQFLFEYFSETQRNKGNFPGRFSGRQFSNSRSEMNVSTLELGDSALYLCASSWGQGDPGELFFGEGSRLTVL.

The chain is built from TRBV5-1 and TRBJ2-2; 11 bases align to TRBD2. Germline CDR1 is SGHRS and CDR2 is YFSETQ. V gave up 2 bases and J gave up 0 bases; unmatched junction bases: 3. CDR3 length equals 17 residues. CDR3: CASSFQLAGANTGELFF. For the CDR3, the DNA is TGCGCCAGCAGCTTTCAACTAGCGGGGGCGAACACCGGGGAGCTGTTTTTT.

This clonotype came up many times. The V and J genes are TRBV5-1 and TRBJ2-3, with 7 bases fitting TRBD2. V lost 4 bases, J lost 1 base, and 9 bases stayed unmatched. The CDR3 is 16 residues long. Per germline, CDR1 SGHRS and CDR2 YFSETQ. The CDR3 DNA follows: TGCGCCAGCAGCCCGCCTATTGCGGGGGGCACAGATACGCAGTATTTT. Its protein is CASSPPIAGGTDTQYF.

The V call is TRBV7-2, the J call TRBJ2-5, with 8 bases identical to TRBD2. CDR1 is SGHTA, CDR2 FQGNSA, per germline. The ends lost 5 bases at V and 5 bases at J; junction bases unmatched: 7. This CDR3 region has 14 residues. For the CDR3, the DNA is TGTGCCAGCAGCCGCCCAACTAGCGGCGAGACCCAGTACTTC. Its translation is CASSRPTSGETQYF.

This clonotype has ten or more counts. The chain uses TRBV12-3 or TRBV12-4 and TRBJ1-4; tentatively, D is TRBD1 (5 bases). The CDR3 runs 14 residues. V shed 6 bases and J shed 5 bases, with 13 bases lying between them. The DNA for the CDR3 is TGTGCCAGCAGGTCCAGGGCGACGAATGAAAAACTGTTTTTT. This translates into CASRSRATNEKLFF.

This clonotype was seen many times. V is TRBV6-5 and J is TRBJ2-3; D is uncertain. The CDR3 spans 14 residues. Trimming took off 2 bases at V and 4 bases at J, with 10 bases between the two ends. Germline V gene sequence: CDR1 MNHEY, CDR2 SVGAGI. The chain's CDR3 is CASSYQLNSDTQYF. In DNA form, the CDR3 reads TGTGCCAGCAGTTACCAGCTTAATTCAGATACGCAGTATTTT.

This clonotype was seen at least ten times. The chain joins TRBV4-1 to TRBJ2-1; tentatively, D is TRBD1 (7 bases). Germline CDR1 reads MGHRA; CDR2 reads YSYEKL. This CDR3 has 15 residues. V gave up 4 bases and J gave up 4 bases, with 14 bases separating them. The CDR3 region is CASSRGTDFYNEQFF. The CDR3 nucleotides read TGCGCCAGCAGCCGCGGGACAGATTTTTACAATGAGCAGTTCTTC.

Comments on this clonotype: A clone one base away is much larger, so this may be a read error. The chain combines TRBV5-1 with TRBJ2-5; 8 bases map to TRBD1. The CDR3 has 15 amino acids. The germline CDR1 and CDR2 sequences are SGHRS and YFSETQ. The J segment lost 6 bases and the V segment lost 2 bases, leaving 9 bases of the junction unmatched. DNA for the CDR3: TGCGCCAGCAGCTTCCTGACAGGGGAACAACAGACCCAGTACTTC. This encodes CASSFLTGEQQTQYF.

This clonotype showed up many times. The chain employs TRBV7-2 and TRBJ2-1; weak D call: TRBD2 (5 bases). With 7 bases removed from V and 2 bases from J, the gap between germline ends came to 12 bases. The CDR3 sequence is 14 residues long. Per germline, CDR1 SGHTA and CDR2 FQGNSA. The CDR3 loop is CASTTRATYNEQFF. The CDR3 bases are TGTGCCAGCACCACTAGGGCTACCTACAATGAGCAGTTCTTC.

The chain carries TRBV6-1 and TRBJ2-3; 7 bases map to TRBD1. Losses at the gene ends were 6 bases for V and 2 bases for J; bases not matched to a gene: 8. The V gene's germline CDR1 is MNHNS and CDR2 SASEGT. This CDR3 is built from 15 residues. The CDR3 nucleotides are TGTGCCAGCAGGTTGGGACAGACCTACACAGATACGCAGTATTTT. Translation: CASRLGQTYTDTQYF.

The sample holds a few counts of this clonotype. The chain uses TRBV20-1 and TRBJ2-5; 7 positions agree with TRBD2. From germline, CDR1 is DFQATT and CDR2 SNEGSKA (reference sequence). There are 15 residues in the CDR3. Trimming at V came to 5 bases and at J to 2 bases, leaving 11 bases not matched to a gene. For the CDR3, the DNA is TGCAGTGCTGCCTTAGCGGGCCGGGGGCAAGAGACCCAGTACTTC. It yields the protein CSAALAGRGQETQYF.

The sample holds many counts of this clonotype. The CDR3 here is CSVGTGEPYEQYF. The CDR3 coding sequence is TGCAGCGTTGGGACAGGGGAGCCCTACGAGCAGTACTTC. The chain has TRBV29-1 and TRBJ2-7, with 9 nucleotides matching TRBD1. In germline, CDR1 is SQVTM, CDR2 ANQGSEA. The CDR3 is 13 amino acids. Trimming at V came to 4 bases and at J to 2 bases, leaving 3 bases not matched to a gene.

This clonotype was observed many times. J is TRBJ2-5 and V is TRBV5-1; tentative D call: TRBD2 (5 bases). The CDR3 length is 15 residues. The V gene lost 0 bases and the J gene lost 3 bases, with 12 bases spanning the gap. From germline, CDR1 is SGHRS and CDR2 YFSETQ. CDR3 loop: CASSLASLAEETQYF. CDR3 sequence (DNA): TGCGCCAGCAGCTTGGCTAGCTTGGCGGAAGAGACCCAGTACTTC.

The chain's CDR3 is CASSLTGGGPRTGELFF. As DNA, the CDR3 is TGCGCCAGCAGCTTAACTGGCGGGGGGCCAAGGACCGGGGAGCTGTTTTTT. The gene calls are TRBV5-1 and TRBJ2-2; TRBD2 agrees at 8 bases. This CDR3 contains 17 residues. Trimming cost V 2 bases and J 5 bases; bases outside gene matches: 11. Germline V gene sequence: CDR1 SGHRS, CDR2 YFSETQ.

This clonotype has at least ten counts. This chain connects TRBV4-2 to TRBJ2-3, with 7 nucleotides matching TRBD1. The CDR3 totals 20 residues. Germline CDR1 is LGHNA and CDR2 is YNFKEQ. J lost 2 bases, V lost 4 bases, and 21 bases had no gene match. The CDR3 nucleotides read TGTGCCAGCAGCCTTGGGTTTGGGACAGCGTCCAGAGGGCACACAGATACGCAGTATTTT. It encodes CASSLGFGTASRGHTDTQYF.

This clonotype appeared many times. The V call is TRBV12-3 or TRBV12-4, the J call TRBJ2-1; TRBD2 aligns across 12 bases. Trimming at V came to 4 bases and at J to 7 bases, leaving 11 bases not matched to a gene. The CDR3 totals 17 residues. The CDR3 here is CASSYGLAGLFRNEQFF. The CDR3 region has the DNA TGTGCCAGCAGTTACGGACTAGCGGGGTTATTTAGGAATGAGCAGTTCTTC.

This clonotype was detected ten times or more. The chain recombines TRBV27 with TRBJ2-2, with D hard to call. The CDR3 spans 13 residues. Per germline, CDR1 MNHEY and CDR2 SMNVEV (reference sequence). Trimming pared 7 bases from V and 4 bases from J, leaving 10 bases between. CDR3 sequence reads: CASIHRFTGELFF. DNA for the CDR3: TGTGCCAGCATTCACAGATTCACCGGGGAGCTGTTTTTT.

This clonotype was counted a few times. The J gene is TRBJ1-5, the V gene TRBV19, with a tentative D call TRBD1 (6 bases). The CDR3 runs 14 residues. The V and J ends lost 7 bases and 7 bases respectively, with 17 bases between them. The germline gives CDR1 LNHDA, CDR2 SQIVND (reference sequence). DNA for the CDR3: TGTGCCAGTATGGGCCAGGGAGGGGGACAGCCCCAGCATTTT. It encodes CASMGQGGGQPQHF.

This clonotype was counted at least ten times. The V and J genes are TRBV5-6 and TRBJ2-1; no clear D gene. Germline CDR1 SGHDT, CDR2 YYEEEE. Trimming pared 1 base from V and 9 bases from J, leaving 8 bases between. This CDR3 comprises 12 residues. In DNA form, the CDR3 reads TGTGCCAGCAGCTTGCGGAACGCTGAGCAGTTCTTC. Translating it yields CASSLRNAEQFF.

This clonotype was detected ten times or more. V is TRBV7-9 and J is TRBJ1-1, with a weak D call TRBD1 (6 bases). Germline CDR1 SEHNR, CDR2 FQNEAQ (reference sequence). CDR3 size: 14 residues. V was shortened by 3 bases and J by 6 bases, with 14 bases between the two germline ends. As DNA, the CDR3 is TGTGCCAGCAGCTTGGGACAACAGAGAGCTGAAGCTTTCTTT. This encodes CASSLGQQRAEAFF. Full variable domain (rest looked up from reference TRBV7-9 and TRBJ1-1): DTGVSQNPRHKITKRGQNVTFRCDPISEHNRLYWYRQTLGQGPEFLTYFQNEAQLEKSRLLSDRFSAERPKGSFSTLEIQRTEQGDSAMYLCASSLGQQRAEAFFGQGTRLTVV.